A selection of T cell receptor beta chains follows, all from one sample in a study of Tregs in tolerant kidney transplant recipients. TCRdb's copy holds only in-frame clones and misses some; the assay was immunoSEQ multiplex PCR. The sample holds tens of thousands of clones, around nine tenths seen once. Material: CD8+ T cells from blood. The receptors were gathered from a human donor in good health. Both conserved end residues are part of each CDR3. D genes are given only for firm matches. Size is stated for part of the rows, as once, few or many counts, or as a class when the clone is expanded.

J gene	V gene	D gene	clone size	CDR3 DNA	CDR3 protein
TRBJ2-2	TRBV9	NA	NA	TGTGCCAGCAGCTCCAAGAACCAGGGACCCACCGGGGAGCTGTTTTTT	CASSSKNQGPTGELFF
TRBJ1-1	TRBV27	NA	NA	TGTGCCAGCCGCTTTAGACGTCGTACAGTAGCTGATTCGAACACTGAAGCTTTCTTT	CASRFRRRTVADSNTEAFF
TRBJ1-5	TRBV7-8	NA	NA	TGTGCCAGCAGCTTGGGCAGGGTTGTCGGTAATCAGCCCCAGCATTTT	CASSLGRVVGNQPQHF
TRBJ1-1	TRBV4-1	NA	NA	TGCGCCAGCAGCCAGGATAGGGTGAACACTGAAGCTTTCTTT	CASSQDRVNTEAFF
TRBJ2-7	TRBV6-5	TRBD2	NA	TGTGCCAGCAGTCGCGGGGGACCCTCCTACGAGCAGTACTTC	CASSRGGPSYEQYF
TRBJ1-1	TRBV6-4	NA	few	TGTGCCAGCAGCACAGGTGAGAGCACTGAAGCTTTCTTT	CASSTGESTEAFF
TRBJ2-7	TRBV29-1	TRBD2	NA	TGCAGCGTTGAGGGCATGACTAGCGGGAAGCCTTACGAGCAGTACTTC	CSVEGMTSGKPYEQYF
TRBJ2-2	TRBV30	NA	NA	TGTGCCTGGACTCTCGCGGGCACCGGGGAGCTGTTTTTT	CAWTLAGTGELFF
TRBJ1-2	TRBV6-4	TRBD1	NA	TGTGCCAGCAGTTACTCCCGGACAGGGGGCCTCTATGGCTACACCTTC	CASSYSRTGGLYGYTF
TRBJ2-5	TRBV29-1	TRBD2	NA	TGCAGCGGCCGAGCGGGGCAGCACTTCCAAGAGACCCAGTACTTC	CSGRAGQHFQETQYF
TRBJ1-5	TRBV27	NA	NA	TGTGCCAGCAGTTTATTAGGTAGCAATCAGCCCCAGCATTTT	CASSLLGSNQPQHF
TRBJ2-7	TRBV19	NA	NA	TGTGCCAGTAGTATTGCCGGCCAGGGGGGCTACGAGCAGTACTTC	CASSIAGQGGYEQYF
TRBJ2-7	TRBV6-5	NA	NA	TGTGCCAGCAGTGGATCGTGGGTGGGGCACTACGAGCAGTACTTC	CASSGSWVGHYEQYF
TRBJ2-1	TRBV11-2	NA	NA	TGTGCCAGCAGCCCCTTGGGAAATGAGCAGTTCTTC	CASSPLGNEQFF
TRBJ2-7	TRBV2	NA	NA	TGTGCCAGCAGCGGGACCGACTCCTACGAGCAGTACTTC	CASSGTDSYEQYF
TRBJ2-7	TRBV2	NA	NA	TGTGCCAGCAGTGGCAGGGATATACGATACGAGCAGTACTTC	CASSGRDIRYEQYF
TRBJ1-1	TRBV7-9	NA	NA	TGTGCCAGCAGCCCTGTGTCACAAGGGGCTTTCTTT	CASSPVSQGAFF
TRBJ1-1	TRBV7-9	NA	once	TGTGCCAGCAGCCCCCAGGTGGGAGGGTCGGGGACTGAAGCTTTCTTT	CASSPQVGGSGTEAFF
TRBJ1-2	TRBV6-1	NA	NA	TGTGCCAGCAGTTCGGCCAGTACTGACTATGGCTACACCTTC	CASSSASTDYGYTF
TRBJ2-7	TRBV5-4	NA	NA	TGTGCCAGCAGCCAAGATTTTACTAGACCACCGGAGCAGTACTTC	CASSQDFTRPPEQYF
TRBJ1-1	TRBV29-1	NA	NA	TGCAGCGTTGAAGGGCAGAACACTGAAGCTTTCTTT	CSVEGQNTEAFF
TRBJ2-1	TRBV10-1	NA	NA	TGCGCCAGCAGTGAAGGGAGGCGGTCGGATGAGCAGTTCTTC	CASSEGRRSDEQFF
TRBJ2-7	TRBV5-8	TRBD1	NA	TGTGCCAGCAGCTTCGGGACAGGGAATCCCTACGAGCAGTACTTC	CASSFGTGNPYEQYF
TRBJ2-5	TRBV7-3	NA	NA	TGTGCCAGCAGCCCGGTGTGGGGGCATTTGGAGACCCAGTACTTC	CASSPVWGHLETQYF
TRBJ2-3	TRBV15	TRBD1	NA	TGTGCCACCAGCAGAGGCCAGGGGGTCGCAGATACGCAGTATTTT	CATSRGQGVADTQYF
TRBJ2-1	TRBV30	TRBD2	NA	TGTGCCTGGAGTGTTCAGCGGGAGGGCCTATATGAGCAGTTCTTC	CAWSVQREGLYEQFF
TRBJ1-1	TRBV29-1	TRBD1	NA	TGCAGCGTGGAGGACAGGGGCGGAACTGAAGCTTTCTTT	CSVEDRGGTEAFF
TRBJ1-1	TRBV5-4	NA	NA	TGTGCCAGCAGCCGGGACCTAGGGGCTGAAGCTTTCTTT	CASSRDLGAEAFF